This TCR beta chain comes out of a study of cytomegalovirus exposure and HLA in healthy donors. Primers included in the PCR were 60 Vbeta and 13 Jbeta primers. Measured with immunoSEQ multiplex PCR; TCRdb has only the in-frame clones, and not every one. Found here are more than 95,000 clones, over 15% of them singletons; the top ten hold approximately 2.9%. V shed 4 bases, J shed 1 base, and the junction held 4 bases outside the gene matches. The germline V gene encodes CDR1 SGHRS and CDR2 YFSETQ. The CDR3 spans 14 residues. The clonotype comes from a female donor in good health and CMV-seropositive. What was sequenced was PBMCs. V is TRBV5-1 and J is TRBJ2-7; 8 bases are a match to TRBD1. CDR3 residues: CASSLGQASYEQYF. In DNA, the CDR3 is TGCGCCAGCAGCCTGGGACAGGCGTCCTACGAGCAGTACTTC.